This T cell receptor (beta chain) was observed in a study of blood T cell repertoires in COVID-19 (dated by TCRdb to 2020 to 2022). In terms of the full investigation: Samples from collaborators originated in the United States, Italy and Spain and spanned both the acute and convalescent phases of COVID-19. Where HLA class I and class II types were available, the types were taken from metadata supplied by the sample provider, not from assay-based typing. Samples were obtained from the ongoing ImmuneRACE study (first 160 participants) and from approximately 1,200 subjects provided by 6 global collaborators. The repertoires were made available in a free public database intended to serve as a resource for research on the immune response to SARS-CoV-2. The dataset comprised deeply sampled blood TCRbeta repertoires from subjects exposed to, actively infected with, or recovered from COVID-19. Sample metadata almost always included a de-identified subject ID, COVID-19 status, age in years and sex. The material from the prospective study consisted of cDNA or gDNA derived from T cells, B-cell-depleted T cells, or PBMCs.

At one collaborating source in Seattle, patients were enrolled during active infection and were followed longitudinally through the course of disease. Whole blood was collected in K2EDTA tubes by collaborating institutions according to the institutions' own protocols. For TCRbeta analysis, collaborators shipped samples in one of three forms: frozen whole blood, isolated PBMCs, or DNA extracted from either of those sample types. On the study overall, not on this receptor specifically: Clinical and demographic metadata were provided uncurated, with the amount varying by source and participant.

The CDR3 runs 12 residues from the cysteine to the phenylalanine. The only DNA kept is the CDR3, 36 bases in frame from the first base. Trimming takes 5 bases from V and 0 bases from J, and the germline ends sit 6 bases apart. The germline V gene provides CDR1 SGHRS and CDR2 YFSETQ. TCRbeta CDR3 regions were amplified from genomic DNA using the immunoSEQ Assay, a bias-controlled multiplex PCR. The study's processing was this. Within the assay, amplification of reference gene primers was used to estimate how many nucleated cells each sample contained. Sequence reads were collapsed and filtered to measure the absolute abundance of every unique TCRbeta CDR3 rearrangement. For each sample, productive Simpson clonality was calculated as the square root of Simpson's diversity index over productive rearrangements. This is the immuneACCESS table as TCRdb keeps it, with only in-frame sequences that have V and J called. A part of the clones is gone; compared with another copy, unresolved V genes explain less than half, and the rest is unexplained. Clone size and V and J calls were adopted from that table, with D and trimming inferred from the DNA. The sample data list 150,000 to 180,000 clones, and 65% to 90% of these were observed just once. Of the sample, 12% is held by the ten largest clones.

A word on this clone: There is no known antigen for this receptor. Base qualities are missing; no much larger clone stands one base away.

This chain is built from TRBV5-1 and TRBJ2-7; too little of a D gene remains to name it. This receptor was identified in a woman in her sixties or seventies with COVID-19, enrolled during active disease. The source material was peripheral blood. The CDR3 protein sequence reads: CASRHTSYEQYF. At the DNA level, the sequence is TGCGCCAGCAGACATACCTCCTACGAGCAGTACTTC.